This T cell receptor (beta chain) was sequenced during a study of control samples from healthy donors and cancer patients. This clone was observed a single time. TCRdb keeps only in-frame clones here, not all; method: immunoSEQ multiplex PCR. The repertoire has about 130,000 clones, more than 80% of them found once; the top ten carry around 2.5%. The sequencing input was blood. The source of this sequence is a man aged 35-49 years in good health.

The chain's CDR3 is CASSIDRAVNTEAFF. The CDR3 DNA reads TGTGCCAGTAGTATAGATCGGGCGGTGAACACTGAAGCTTTCTTT. This sequence joins TRBV19 and TRBJ1-1; D is uncertain. From germline, CDR1 is LNHDA and CDR2 SQIVND (reference sequence). The germline V and J ends were trimmed by 0 bases and 0 bases, with 8 bases remaining between them. This CDR3 contains 15 residues.